This TCR beta chain came from a study of cytomegalovirus exposure and HLA in healthy donors. Study-wide results and limits: TRBV6-2, TRBV6-3 and some other V segments were excluded as indistinguishable. It was taken for granted in presence/absence analyses that sequencing depth across donors was roughly uniform. CMV serostatus alone was available as immune exposure information. Among the sequence variants, a highly shared cluster was likely an artifact of sequencing.

Worth noting for this clone: The antigen is undetermined.

PCR involved 60 Vbeta and 13 Jbeta primers. Only in-frame clones appear in the TCRdb table, and some are missing; sequencing was by immunoSEQ multiplex PCR. This sample contains 40,000 to 50,000 clones. The CDR3 is 14 amino acids. V shed 5 bases and J 2 bases; nucleotides not matched to a gene: 6. CDR1 and CDR2 from the germline V gene are ENHRY and SYGVKD. Sequenced sample: PBMCs. This sequence originates from a woman aged 25 to 45 in good health and CMV-seronegative. The V and J genes are TRBV10-3 and TRBJ2-7, with 7 bases lining up with TRBD1. DNA of the CDR3: TGTGCCATCAGTTACAGGGGACCCCCCTACGAGCAGTACTTC. Its translation is CAISYRGPPYEQYF.